This TCR beta chain was sequenced in a study of T cell responses to AZD1222 COVID-19 vaccine. After removal of 4 bases from V and 6 bases from J, the junction contained 4 bases not matched to a gene. The germline V gene has CDR1 SNHLY and CDR2 FYNNEI. The CDR3 has 14 amino acids. Repertoires were generated with immunoSEQ multiplex PCR, while TCRdb's copy carries only in-frame clones and drops some. The data contain 50,000 or so clones, approximately 80% of them singletons. This receptor was obtained from an adult who received the AZD1222 COVID-19 vaccine. This specimen was peripheral blood, taken 28 days after the second AZD1222 dose. This chain connects TRBV2 to TRBJ2-2; 8 nucleotides agree with TRBD2. The CDR3 spells CASSVSGGAGELFF. CDR3 sequence (DNA): TGTGCCAGCAGTGTGTCGGGGGGGGCCGGGGAGCTGTTTTTT. Drawing the rest from reference TRBV2 and TRBJ2-2, the complete variable domain is EPEVTQTPSHQVTQMGQEVILRCVPISNHLYFYWYRQILGQKVEFLVSFYNNEISEKSEIFDDQFSVERPDGSNFTLKIRSTKLEDSAMYFCASSVSGGAGELFFGEGSRLTVL.